The 30 T cell receptor beta chains listed next were all sequenced from one sample in a study of T cells in Graves' hyperthyroidism and ophthalmopathy (dated by TCRdb to between 2019 and 2020). Library prep was done by multiplex PCR. Sequencing was performed on an Illumina HiSeq 2000. Amplification of TCR beta CDR3 regions was carried out from RNA transcripts. The first round of RT-PCR for the TCR CDR3 was performed with the HTBI primer set and the Qiagen OneStep RT-PCR kit. TCRdb reworked the public reads: Q25 trimming with fastp, MiXCR clone assembly, productive beta chains retained. For every CDR3 protein sequence, its rows merge into one entry that carries the most common genes and DNA. The sample includes hundreds of thousands of distinct CDR3 sequences, with 14% observed a single time. The top ten clonotypes cover about 14% of the sample. Sequencing was carried out using blood. The receptors were sampled from a woman aged 40 to 50 with Graves' hyperthyroidism.

This clonotype showed up many times. V is TRBV20-1 and J is TRBJ2-7; the D is unclear. The CDR3 has 9 amino acids. Germline assignment: CDR1 DFQATT and CDR2 SNEGSKA (reference sequence). V lost 5 bases, J lost 9 bases, and 8 bases lay in between. The CDR3 DNA reads as TGCAGTGCTCAGTTGGGGCAGTACTTC. This encodes CSAQLGQYF.

This clonotype was picked up many times. V and J are TRBV20-1 and TRBJ2-7; D is unclear. Germline V gene lookup returns CDR1 DFQATT and CDR2 SNEGSKA (reference sequence). The CDR3 is 15 residues long. Trimming stripped 0 bases from V and 2 bases from J, with 14 bases between. The CDR3: CSARDRNVAPYEQYF. In DNA, the CDR3 is TGCAGTGCTAGAGATCGGAACGTGGCTCCCTACGAGCAGTACTTC.

This clonotype came up many times. The chain couples TRBV12-3 or TRBV12-4 to TRBJ2-2, with a possible D match to TRBD1 (6 bases). V dropped 7 bases and J dropped 6 bases, with 18 bases sitting between them. The CDR3 is 15 amino acids. DNA for the CDR3: TGTGCCAGCACCTTCAAATCAGGGGTGTCCGGGGAGCTGTTTTTT. Translating it yields CASTFKSGVSGELFF.

This chain links TRBV5-8 with TRBJ2-5, with D possibly being TRBD2 (6 bases). CDR1 is SGHTS and CDR2 is YDEGEE in the germline V gene. The CDR3 contains 15 residues. Trimming removed 3 bases from V and 3 bases from J, with 15 bases in between. The CDR3 loop reads CASSSKTSPKETQYF. For the CDR3, the DNA is TGTGCCAGCAGCTCAAAGACTAGTCCTAAAGAGACCCAGTACTTC.

This clonotype was seen a few times. The V and J genes are TRBV4-1 and TRBJ2-5; D not certain. V lost 1 base to trimming and J lost 5 bases, with 5 bases between them. The CDR3 is 12 residues long. Per germline, CDR1 MGHRA and CDR2 YSYEKL. CDR3 region: CASSQGDETQYF. CDR3 DNA: TGCGCCAGCAGCCAAGGCGACGAGACCCAGTACTTC.

This clonotype was counted many times. The chain joins TRBV12-3 or TRBV12-4 to TRBJ1-2; 8 bases align to TRBD1. V gave up 2 bases and J gave up 5 bases; unmatched junction bases: 13. The CDR3 runs to 17 residues. CDR3 coding DNA: TGTGCCAGCAGTTTAAGAATAGTAGGACAGGGAAGGTATGGCTACACCTTC. Translated: CASSLRIVGQGRYGYTF.

On this clonotype itself: A much bigger clone sits one base away, suggesting this may be a read error. The J gene is TRBJ2-7, the V gene TRBV15; D gene ambiguous. This CDR3 is 13 amino acids long. Trimming stripped 1 base from V and 4 bases from J, with 8 bases between. The V gene's germline CDR1 is LNHNV and CDR2 YYDKDF (reference sequence). CDR3 sequence (DNA): TGTGCCACCAGCAGAGGTCGTGGATACGAGCAGTACTTC. Protein sequence: CATSRGRGYEQYF.

Comment on this clonotype: A much bigger clone sits one base away, suggesting this may be a read error. The chain is built from TRBV9 and TRBJ2-3; a weak D match, TRBD2 (5 bases). This CDR3 comprises 17 residues. V lost 0 bases and J lost 8, with 22 bases in between. Per the germline V gene, CDR1 is SGDLS and CDR2 is YYNGEE. This CDR3 is CASSVVEGGSKSGTQYF. The CDR3 DNA is TGTGCCAGCAGCGTAGTGGAAGGCGGGTCTAAATCAGGTACGCAGTATTTT.

This rearrangement joins TRBV12-3 or TRBV12-4 to TRBJ1-2, with unresolved D. This CDR3 region has 13 residues. V lost 4 bases and J lost 4, with 10 bases in between. Written as DNA, the CDR3 is TGTGCCAGCAGTTCAACACCTATCTATGGCTACACCTTC. Translated, it gives CASSSTPIYGYTF.

This clonotype was picked up a small number of times. V gene TRBV5-4 combines with J gene TRBJ2-5, with a possible D match to TRBD1 (6 bases). Trimming shortened V by 2 bases and J by 2 bases, and 13 bases separated the two germline ends. Germline V gene data show CDR1 as SGHNT and CDR2 as YYREEE (reference sequence). The CDR3 covers 15 residues. The CDR3 nucleotides are TGTGCCAGCAGCTTCCCCCAGGGGTTTCAAGAGACCCAGTACTTC. This translates into CASSFPQGFQETQYF.

This clonotype has at least ten counts. The V call is TRBV29-1, the J call TRBJ1-1, with D tentatively TRBD1 (5 bases). Trimming pared 4 bases from V and 0 bases from J, leaving 15 bases between. The CDR3 extends over 15 amino acids. Germline CDR1 reads SQVTM; CDR2 reads ANQGSEA. The CDR3 DNA reads as TGCAGCGTTGCGACTTCGACAGCTATGAACACTGAAGCTTTCTTT. As protein: CSVATSTAMNTEAFF.

In DNA form, the CDR3 reads TGCAGTGCTAGATTTGGACTAGCGGTAAATGAGCAGTTCTTC. This gives the protein CSARFGLAVNEQFF. V usage is TRBV20-1 and J usage is TRBJ2-1, with 10 bases aligning to TRBD2. The junction had 5 bases not matched to a gene; V was cut back by 2 bases and J by 7 bases. This CDR3 spans 14 amino acids. Germline lookup yields CDR1 DFQATT and CDR2 SNEGSKA (reference sequence).

In this sample, this clonotype turned up a few times. This may come from a read error, since a much larger clone is one base off. J is TRBJ2-3 and V is TRBV30, with 7 bases matching TRBD2. The CDR3 spans 14 residues. The germline gives CDR1 GTSNPN, CDR2 SVGIG (reference sequence). J gave up 4 bases and V 2 bases, and 6 bases lay outside the gene matches. The CDR3 is CAWSPSGGADTQYF. The CDR3 nucleotides read TGTGCCTGGAGTCCATCGGGAGGTGCAGATACGCAGTATTTT. The variable domain in full, with the rest retrieved from reference TRBV30 and TRBJ2-3, is SQTIHQWPATLVQPVGSPLSLECTVEGTSNPNLYWYRQAAGRGLQLLFYSVGIGQISSEVPQNLSASRPQDRQFILSSKKLLLSDSGFYLCAWSPSGGADTQYFGPGTRLTVL.

At least ten counts were recorded for this clonotype. The chain is built from TRBV12-3 or TRBV12-4 and TRBJ1-1, with TRBD1 as a possible D gene (6 bases). The ends were cut back, 5 bases at V and 3 bases at J, with 10 bases in the middle. This CDR3 comprises 13 residues. CDR3 protein: CASSPNRDTEAFF. CDR3 DNA sequence: TGTGCCAGCAGTCCAAACAGGGACACTGAAGCTTTCTTT.

This clonotype was seen ten or more times. The chain uses TRBV7-2 and TRBJ2-7; 11 bases agree with TRBD2. V shed 1 base and J 2 bases; nucleotides not matched to a gene: 4. The CDR3 extends over 16 amino acids. Germline-derived CDR1 and CDR2 are SGHTA and FQGNSA. CDR3 sequence reads: CASSLEATSGTYEQYF. CDR3 in DNA: TGTGCCAGCAGCTTAGAAGCGACTAGCGGGACCTACGAGCAGTACTTC.

This clonotype came up a few times. A much bigger clone sits one base away, suggesting this may be a read error. V is TRBV2 and J is TRBJ2-1; D is perhaps TRBD2 (5 bases). Germline CDR1 reads SNHLY; CDR2 reads FYNNEI. This CDR3 spans 13 amino acids. CDR3: CASSRGRENEQLF. The CDR3 DNA is TGTGCCAGCAGCCGCGGACGGGAAAATGAGCAGCTCTTC. Full variable domain (outside the CDR3, taken from reference TRBV2 and TRBJ2-1): EPEVTQTPSHQVTQMGQEVILRCVPISNHLYFYWYRQILGQKVEFLVSFYNNEISEKSEIFDDQFSVERPDGSNFTLKIRSTKLEDSAMYFCASSRGRENEQLFGPGTRLTVL.

The V call is TRBV25-1, the J call TRBJ1-5; 9 bases fit TRBD1. The V segment lost 8 bases and the J segment 1 base; nucleotides outside the gene matches: 3. Germline CDR1 is MGHDK and CDR2 is SYGVNS. This CDR3 contains 14 residues. CDR3 sequence: CASGDRASNQPQHF. DNA of the CDR3: TGTGCCAGCGGGGACAGGGCGAGCAATCAGCCCCAGCATTTT.

Many counts were recorded for this clonotype. The chain is built from TRBV6-1 and TRBJ2-7, with D possibly TRBD1 on 6 matching bases. Deletions cut 4 bases from V and 0 bases from J, with 10 bases between. The CDR3 length is 14 residues. Per germline, CDR1 MNHNS and CDR2 SASEGT. CDR3 in amino acids: CASSVTGSSYEQYF. CDR3 coding DNA: TGTGCCAGCAGTGTAACAGGGAGCTCCTACGAGCAGTACTTC.

The gene calls are TRBV3-1 and TRBJ1-6; D remains ambiguous. Trimming shortened V by 2 bases and J by 9 bases, and 11 bases separated the two germline ends. CDR3 length: 14 residues. Germline V gene sequence: CDR1 LGHDT, CDR2 YNNKEL (reference sequence). Here the CDR3 reads CASSQPALGSPLHF. In nucleotides, the CDR3 is TGTGCCAGCAGCCAACCCGCGTTGGGTTCACCCCTCCACTTT. Full variable domain (missing parts from reference TRBV3-1 and TRBJ1-6): DTAVSQTPKYLVTQMGNDKSIKCEQNLGHDTMYWYKQDSKKFLKIMFSYNNKELIINETVPNRFSPKSPDKAHLNLHINSLELGDSAVYFCASSQPALGSPLHFGNGTRLTVT.

This clonotype has a count of ten or more. The rearrangement uses TRBV6-1 and TRBJ2-5; tentatively, D is TRBD1 or TRBD2 (5 bases each). V was cut by 10 bases and J by 5 bases, with 14 bases left in between. Germline assignment: CDR1 MNHNS and CDR2 SASEGT. The CDR3 is 12 residues long. The CDR3 bases are TGTGCCATAGGGACCTTCTCGGAGACCCAGTACTTC. Its translation: CAIGTFSETQYF.

This clonotype was seen ten or more times. V gene TRBV28 combines with J gene TRBJ2-1; TRBD2 matches 8 bases. From germline, CDR1 is MDHEN and CDR2 SYDVKM. The CDR3 has 15 residues. With V trimmed by 6 bases and J by 2 bases, 6 bases remained unmatched. The CDR3 sequence is CASSRSGRAYNEQFF. DNA for the CDR3: TGTGCCAGCAGCCGGAGCGGGAGAGCCTACAATGAGCAGTTCTTC.

The rearrangement links TRBV5-8 to TRBJ2-5, with a weak D call TRBD1 (6 bases). CDR1 SGHTS and CDR2 YDEGEE come from the germline V gene. Trimming pared 1 base from V and 5 bases from J, leaving 12 bases between. CDR3 length equals 14 residues. The CDR3 protein is CASSLQGSAETQYF. In nucleotides, the CDR3 is TGTGCCAGCAGCTTGCAGGGGAGTGCGGAGACCCAGTACTTC.

The V call is TRBV12-3 or TRBV12-4, the J call TRBJ1-2; TRBD1 agrees at 11 bases. V trimming: 0 bases; J trimming: 5 bases; junction bases outside the gene matches: 5. The CDR3 runs 16 residues. CDR3 nucleotides: TGTGCCAGCAGTTTAGCGGGACAGGGGGGAAGTTATGGCTACACCTTC. This encodes CASSLAGQGGSYGYTF.

About this clonotype: Given a much more abundant clone one base away, this may be a read error. V and J are TRBV30 and TRBJ2-1; possibly TRBD2 for D (6 bases). Germline CDR1 reads GTSNPN; CDR2 reads SVGIG (reference sequence). The CDR3 runs to 14 residues. The chain's CDR3 is CTWQLAVRYNEQFF. In DNA form, the CDR3 reads TGTACCTGGCAGTTAGCGGTTCGCTACAATGAGCAGTTCTTC.

J is TRBJ1-2 and V is TRBV28; the match to TRBD1 covers 10 bases. The CDR3 covers 15 residues. Germline V gives CDR1 MDHEN, CDR2 SYDVKM. V lost 3 bases to trimming and J lost 2 bases; unmatched junction nucleotides: 3. CDR3 sequence: CASSLTGGSNYGYTF. The CDR3 nucleotides are TGTGCCAGCAGTTTGACAGGGGGCTCGAACTATGGCTACACCTTC.

This clonotype has more than one count but fewer than ten. The rearrangement uses TRBV12-3 or TRBV12-4 and TRBJ2-1, with 11 nucleotides matching TRBD1. CDR3 length equals 17 residues. The ends lost 2 bases at V and 0 bases at J; junction bases unmatched: 3. The CDR3 DNA reads TGTGCCAGCAGTTTATGGACAGGGGGCGACTCCTACAATGAGCAGTTCTTC. Encoded protein: CASSLWTGGDSYNEQFF.

V usage is TRBV4-1 and J usage is TRBJ2-1, with unresolved D. CDR1 is MGHRA and CDR2 is YSYEKL in the germline V gene. This CDR3 has 15 amino acids. Trimming took off 1 base at V and 0 bases at J, with 7 bases between the two ends. The CDR3 coding sequence is TGCGCCAGCAGCCAAGTCCTAAGCTCCTACAATGAGCAGTTCTTC. It codes for CASSQVLSSYNEQFF.

This chain connects TRBV14 to TRBJ1-2, with D possibly being TRBD1 (6 bases). Deletions cut 0 bases from V and 4 bases from J, with 12 bases between. Germline assignment: CDR1 SGHDN and CDR2 FVKESK. The CDR3 runs to 15 residues. The CDR3 nucleotides read TGTGCCAGCAGCCAAGAATTTACAGGGACCTATGGCTACACCTTC. Its protein is CASSQEFTGTYGYTF.

The chain carries TRBV5-1 and TRBJ2-7, with D possibly matching TRBD1 (6 bases). Trimming cost V 4 bases and J 7 bases, with 18 bases left between them. Germline CDR1 SGHRS, CDR2 YFSETQ. The CDR3 length is 14 residues. This CDR3 is CASSPTRQVREQYF. The DNA of the CDR3 is TGCGCCAGCAGCCCCACAAGACAGGTCCGGGAGCAGTACTTC.

This clonotype was recorded many times. The chain carries TRBV5-1 and TRBJ1-1; the match to TRBD1 covers 11 bases. With V trimmed by 5 bases and J by 1 base, 10 bases remained unmatched. CDR3 length: 17 amino acids. The germline CDR1 and CDR2 sequences are SGHRS and YFSETQ. CDR3 loop: CASSLSGTGGTNTEAFF. CDR3 sequence (DNA): TGCGCCAGCAGTCTCTCCGGGACAGGGGGAACGAACACTGAAGCTTTCTTT.